This TCR beta chain stems from a study of radiotherapy plus CTLA-4 blockade in lung cancer. Germline V CDR1 and CDR2: MGHDK, SYGVNS. V was cut by 6 bases and J by 4 bases, with 12 bases left in between. CDR3 size: 13 residues. Assay: immunoSEQ multiplex PCR; the TCRdb copy retains only in-frame clones and omits some. The sample has about 66,000 clones, around 86% seen once. As concerns this clone: No antigen is known for it.

Points from the study as a whole: Among blood TCR repertoires after radiotherapy plus ipilimumab, tumor-derived clones expanded. Early blood T cell clone dynamics, with interferon-beta, were reported to best predict response.

The specimen comprised peripheral blood, sampled from a patient treated with radiotherapy plus ipilimumab. V and J are TRBV25-1 and TRBJ1-2; possible D gene TRBD1, 5 bases. The clonotype comes from a human donor with non-small cell lung cancer who had a partial response to radiotherapy plus ipilimumab. In nucleotides, the CDR3 is TGTGCCAGCAGCAGGGACTCTGGCTATGGCTACACCTTC. Translation gives CASSRDSGYGYTF.